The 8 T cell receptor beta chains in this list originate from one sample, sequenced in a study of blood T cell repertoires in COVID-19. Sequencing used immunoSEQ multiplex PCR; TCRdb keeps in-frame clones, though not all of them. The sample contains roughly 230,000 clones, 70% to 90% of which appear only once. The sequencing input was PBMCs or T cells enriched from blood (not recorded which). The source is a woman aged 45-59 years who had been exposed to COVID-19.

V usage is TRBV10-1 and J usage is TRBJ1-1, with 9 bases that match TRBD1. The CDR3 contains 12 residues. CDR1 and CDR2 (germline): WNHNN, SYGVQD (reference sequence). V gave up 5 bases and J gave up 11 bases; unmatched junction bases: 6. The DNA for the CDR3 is TGCGCCAGCAGTTGGACAGGGGAGAAGGCTTTCTTT. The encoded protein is CASSWTGEKAFF.

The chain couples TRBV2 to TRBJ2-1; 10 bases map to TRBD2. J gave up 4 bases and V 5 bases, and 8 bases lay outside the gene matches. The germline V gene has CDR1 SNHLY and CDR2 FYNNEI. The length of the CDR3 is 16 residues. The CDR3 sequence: CASSPASGGQYNEQFF. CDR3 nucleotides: TGTGCCAGCAGTCCTGCTAGCGGGGGCCAGTACAATGAGCAGTTCTTC.

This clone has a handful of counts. The CDR3 reads CASSQNRNIQYF. CDR3 sequence (DNA): TGTGCCAGCAGCCAAAACAGAAACATTCAGTACTTC. The gene calls are TRBV14 and TRBJ2-4, with unresolved D. Germline CDR1 SGHDN, CDR2 FVKESK. This CDR3 has 12 amino acids. V dropped 2 bases and J dropped 6 bases, with 5 bases sitting between them.

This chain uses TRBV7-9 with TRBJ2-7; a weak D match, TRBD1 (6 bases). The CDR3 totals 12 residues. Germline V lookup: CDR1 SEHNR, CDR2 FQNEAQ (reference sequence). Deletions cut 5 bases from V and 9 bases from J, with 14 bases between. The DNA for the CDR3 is TGTGCCAGCAGCCCCACAGGGAAAGGGCAGTACTTC. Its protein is CASSPTGKGQYF.

CDR3 nucleotides: TGTGCCACCAGGAACAGGAGCTCCTATAATTCACCCCTCCACTTT. Protein product: CATRNRSSYNSPLHF. The chain combines TRBV15 with TRBJ1-6, with D perhaps matching TRBD1 (5 bases). Trimming took off 6 bases at V and 0 bases at J, with 9 bases between the two ends. Per germline, CDR1 LNHNV and CDR2 YYDKDF (reference sequence). This CDR3 spans 15 amino acids. Full variable domain (rest looked up from reference TRBV15 and TRBJ1-6): DAMVIQNPRYQVTQFGKPVTLSCSQTLNHNVMYWYQQKSSQAPKLLFHYYDKDFNNEADTPDNFQSRRPNTSFCFLDIRSPGLGDTAMYLCATRNRSSYNSPLHFGNGTRLTVT.

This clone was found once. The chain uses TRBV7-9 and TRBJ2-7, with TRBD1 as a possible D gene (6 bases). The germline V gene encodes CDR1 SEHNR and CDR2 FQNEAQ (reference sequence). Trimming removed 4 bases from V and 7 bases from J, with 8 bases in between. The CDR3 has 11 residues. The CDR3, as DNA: TGTGCCAGCAGCTCGGGGACAGAGCAGTACTTC. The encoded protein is CASSSGTEQYF.

CDR3 nucleotides: TGCGCCAGCAGCCAAGAGATGGCGGGGTTGAATCAGCCCCAGCATTTT. Translation: CASSQEMAGLNQPQHF. The V gene is TRBV4-1, the J gene TRBJ1-5; D unclear. Trimming shortened V by 0 bases and J by 4 bases, and 13 bases separated the two germline ends. Germline lookup yields CDR1 MGHRA and CDR2 YSYEKL. The CDR3 is 16 residues long.

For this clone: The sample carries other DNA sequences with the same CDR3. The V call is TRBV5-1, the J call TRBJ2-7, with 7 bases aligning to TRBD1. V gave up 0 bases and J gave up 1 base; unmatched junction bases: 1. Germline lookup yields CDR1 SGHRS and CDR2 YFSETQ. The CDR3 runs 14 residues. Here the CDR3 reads CASSLDRGSYEQYF. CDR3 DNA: TGCGCCAGCAGCTTGGACAGGGGATCCTACGAGCAGTACTTC.